The 18 T cell receptor beta chains listed next were all sequenced from one sample in a study of post-analysis software for immune sequencing data. Study-wide points: The study found TRBV5-6, TRBV5-1 and TRBV20-1 among five or six TRBV segments more frequent in patients than controls.

cDNA libraries of TCR beta carried unique molecular identifiers. A single record per CDR3 protein comes from TCRdb applying MiXCR to the PCR reads. The sample contains about half a million distinct CDR3 sequences, less than 40% of which appear only once. Their antigens are not known. What was sequenced was blood. These TCRs come from a girl younger than 18 with multiple sclerosis.

V gene TRBV11-2 combines with J gene TRBJ2-1; possibly TRBD2 for D (6 bases). The CDR3 is 15 residues long. With 3 bases removed from V and 7 bases from J, the gap between germline ends came to 16 bases. Germline CDR1 reads SGHAT; CDR2 reads FQNNGV. As DNA, the CDR3 is TGTGCCAGCAGCTTTTCACCTAGCGCGAGGAATGAGCAGTTCTTC. This gives the protein CASSFSPSARNEQFF.

This clonotype came up a few times. The V and J genes are TRBV2 and TRBJ2-3; D gene ambiguous. V was cut by 0 bases and J by 5 bases, with 12 bases left in between. The CDR3 is 15 residues long. CDR1 and CDR2 from the germline V gene are SNHLY and FYNNEI. In nucleotides, the CDR3 is TGTGCCAGCAGTGAAGCCCTAGACCCTCTAGATACGCAGTATTTT. This codes for CASSEALDPLDTQYF. Filled out from reference TRBV2 and TRBJ2-3, the complete variable domain reads EPEVTQTPSHQVTQMGQEVILRCVPISNHLYFYWYRQILGQKVEFLVSFYNNEISEKSEIFDDQFSVERPDGSNFTLKIRSTKLEDSAMYFCASSEALDPLDTQYFGPGTRLTVL.

This clonotype has a handful of counts. The chain employs TRBV20-1 and TRBJ2-3, with 10 bases lining up with TRBD2. Germline lookup yields CDR1 DFQATT and CDR2 SNEGSKA (reference sequence). Trimming removed 3 bases from V and 3 bases from J; junction bases left unmatched: 6. This CDR3 comprises 15 residues. CDR3: CSASKAGGQTDTQYF. CDR3 sequence (DNA): TGCAGTGCTAGTAAAGCGGGGGGGCAAACAGATACGCAGTATTTT.

A note on this clonotype: Relative to the germline gene, one junction end is altered; a read error may explain this. This chain links TRBV20-1 with TRBJ2-3; D remains unclear. Germline CDR1 is DFQATT and CDR2 is SNEGSKA (reference sequence). CDR3 length: 11 amino acids. CDR3 residues: CSARTVDTRYF. The CDR3 DNA reads as TGCAGTGCCAGAACGGTAGATACGCGGTATTTT.

There are a few counts of this clonotype. V usage is TRBV18 and J usage is TRBJ2-7; D not certain. The CDR3 runs to 13 residues. CDR1 is KGHSH, CDR2 LQKENI, per germline. Trimming pared 3 bases from V and 1 base from J, leaving 7 bases between. CDR3 amino acids: CASSPVMSYEQYF. The CDR3 nucleotides are TGTGCCAGCTCACCGGTTATGTCCTACGAGCAGTACTTC.

This clonotype was counted between two and nine times. This chain uses TRBV2 with TRBJ1-2; D uncertain. The CDR3 loop spans 13 amino acids. Germline CDR1 SNHLY, CDR2 FYNNEI. V was cut by 4 bases and J by 2 bases, with 8 bases left in between. The CDR3 bases are TGTGCCAGCAGTGGTTCAGTAAACTATGGCTACACCTTC. It encodes CASSGSVNYGYTF.

The chain links TRBV20-1 to TRBJ1-1; TRBD1 matches 9 bases. The CDR3 consists of 12 residues. Per the germline V gene, CDR1 is DFQATT and CDR2 is SNEGSKA (reference sequence). Written as DNA, the CDR3 is TGCAGGCAGGGACAGGGGAACACTGAAGCTTTCTTT. This codes for CRQGQGNTEAFF.

The chain carries TRBV29-1 and TRBJ2-4, with D maybe TRBD2 (5 bases). The CDR3 totals 11 residues. Germline CDR1 is SQVTM and CDR2 is ANQGSEA. Trimming removed 4 bases at V and 6 bases at J, with 7 bases between. The CDR3 loop is CSVAAGNIQYF. The CDR3 coding sequence is TGCAGCGTTGCTGCGGGAAACATTCAGTACTTC.

Worth noting for this clonotype: A junction boundary mismatches the germline segment, possibly from a read error. The chain carries TRBV10-3 and TRBJ2-6; TRBD1 is a possible D gene (5 bases). The germline V gene encodes CDR1 ENHRY and CDR2 SYGVKD. The length of the CDR3 is 15 residues. In nucleotides, the CDR3 is TGTGCCATCAGTTCAGGGTTCGCTGGGGCCAACGTCCGGACTTTC. Translating it yields CAISSGFAGANVRTF.

This clonotype has only a few counts. The chain combines TRBV11-2 with TRBJ1-6, with 7 bases fitting TRBD1. CDR3 size: 14 residues. Germline assignment: CDR1 SGHAT and CDR2 FQNNGV. Unmatched junction bases numbered 7, after V lost 5 bases and J lost 9 bases. The DNA of the CDR3 is TGTGCCAGCAGCCTACAGGGGCCGCTTTCACCCCTCCACTTT. Protein product: CASSLQGPLSPLHF.

This chain links TRBV20-1 with TRBJ2-6; a possible D gene is TRBD1 (6 bases). V gave up 6 bases and J gave up 2 bases, with 14 bases separating them. The V gene's germline CDR1 is DFQATT and CDR2 SNEGSKA (reference sequence). The CDR3 length is 15 residues. The CDR3 nucleotides are TGCAGTGCCCCGCCAGGGGCTACTGGGGCCAACGTCCTGACTTTC. Encoded protein: CSAPPGATGANVLTF.

V is TRBV4-1 and J is TRBJ1-1; D is uncertain. CDR3 length: 13 amino acids. The germline V gene has CDR1 MGHRA and CDR2 YSYEKL. V lost 7 bases to trimming and J lost 5 bases, with 14 bases between them. DNA of the CDR3: TGCGCCAGCACCCCCTCGCTCCTTACTGAAGCTTTCTTT. Translation gives CASTPSLLTEAFF.

The chain employs TRBV12-3 or TRBV12-4 and TRBJ1-1; perhaps TRBD1 as D (5 bases). The V gene lost 6 bases and the J gene lost 0 bases, with 14 bases spanning the gap. The CDR3 contains 15 residues. The CDR3 reads CASSKSGIVNTEAFF. CDR3 DNA sequence: TGTGCCAGCAGCAAATCAGGGATTGTGAACACTGAAGCTTTCTTT.

This clonotype was counted between two and nine times. At one boundary the junction diverges from the germline segment, which might be a read error. This chain uses TRBV9 with TRBJ1-2, with D maybe TRBD1 (5 bases). Germline CDR1 SGDLS, CDR2 YYNGEE. This CDR3 has 16 residues. CDR3 amino acids: CASSARDVHINYGYTF. CDR3 DNA: TGTGCCAGTAGCGCCCGGGACGTACACATTAACTATGGCTACACCTTC.

The chain combines TRBV5-5 with TRBJ1-1; D is uncertain. The CDR3 runs 15 residues. CDR1 SGHKS and CDR2 YYEKEE come from the germline V gene (reference sequence). V lost 0 bases, J lost 1 base, and 10 bases lay in between. CDR3 region: CASSLVAGKNTEAFF. DNA for the CDR3: TGTGCCAGCAGCTTGGTCGCAGGCAAGAACACTGAAGCTTTCTTT.

This clonotype was found a few times. V and J are TRBV20-1 and TRBJ1-5; D is undetermined. CDR3 length equals 13 residues. V was trimmed by 6 bases and J by 0 bases, leaving 9 bases between them. Germline CDR1 reads DFQATT; CDR2 reads SNEGSKA (reference sequence). CDR3 loop: CSANVASNQPQHF. CDR3 DNA sequence: TGCAGTGCAAACGTTGCTAGCAATCAGCCCCAGCATTTT.

The chain carries TRBV29-1 and TRBJ2-3; the D is unclear. V lost 0 bases and J 2 bases, leaving 6 bases between the germline ends. This CDR3 spans 13 amino acids. Germline V gene sequence: CDR1 SQVTM, CDR2 ANQGSEA. The CDR3 sequence: CSVEEGVTDTQYF. The CDR3 DNA reads as TGCAGCGTTGAAGAAGGTGTCACAGATACGCAGTATTTT.

The table lists this clonotype with many counts. The CDR3 coding sequence is TGTGCCAGCAGCTTAGTTCTGGGCCCCTACGAGCAGTACTTC. As protein: CASSLVLGPYEQYF. The chain combines TRBV7-6 with TRBJ2-7; D not certain. Germline CDR1 is SGHVS and CDR2 is FNYEAQ. Trimming shortened V by 1 base and J by 2 bases, and 9 bases separated the two germline ends. There are 14 residues in the CDR3.